These 3 T cell receptor beta chains were sequenced from one sample in a study of blood T cell repertoires in COVID-19. The table came from immunoSEQ multiplex PCR; TCRdb's copy has only in-frame clones and leaves some out. The table lists about 100,000 clones, 86% of them singletons. Sequencing was performed on peripheral blood. The receptors derive from a woman aged 55 to 70 in a cohort sampled during active or convalescent COVID-19.

The chain joins TRBV5-1 to TRBJ2-5, with 9 bases that match TRBD2. Germline loops: CDR1 SGHRS, CDR2 YFSETQ. The CDR3 contains 15 residues. Trimming removed 0 bases from V and 5 bases from J; junction bases left unmatched: 5. This CDR3 reads CASSLVAGVGETQYF. For the CDR3, the DNA is TGCGCCAGCAGCTTGGTAGCGGGAGTGGGGGAGACCCAGTACTTC.

J is TRBJ1-1 and V is TRBV29-1, with D perhaps TRBD1 (6 bases). Between the trimmed V and J ends, which lost 8 bases and 3 bases, there was a span of 22 bases. CDR1 and CDR2 from the germline V gene are SQVTM and ANQGSEA. The CDR3 has 15 amino acids. The DNA of the CDR3 is TGCAGCTCCCACAACCCCAGGACAGTCTACACTGAAGCTTTCTTT. It translates to CSSHNPRTVYTEAFF.

This clone showed up just once. The chain links TRBV3-1 (or the pseudogene TRBV3-2) to TRBJ2-7, with D possibly matching TRBD2 (5 bases). Trimming took 8 bases from V and 9 from J, leaving 17 bases between them. The germline gives CDR1 LGHDT, CDR2 YNNKEL (reference sequence). The CDR3 length is 12 residues. The CDR3 region is CASRDPLRGQYF. CDR3 nucleotides: TGTGCCAGCCGGGATCCTCTACGTGGGCAGTACTTC.